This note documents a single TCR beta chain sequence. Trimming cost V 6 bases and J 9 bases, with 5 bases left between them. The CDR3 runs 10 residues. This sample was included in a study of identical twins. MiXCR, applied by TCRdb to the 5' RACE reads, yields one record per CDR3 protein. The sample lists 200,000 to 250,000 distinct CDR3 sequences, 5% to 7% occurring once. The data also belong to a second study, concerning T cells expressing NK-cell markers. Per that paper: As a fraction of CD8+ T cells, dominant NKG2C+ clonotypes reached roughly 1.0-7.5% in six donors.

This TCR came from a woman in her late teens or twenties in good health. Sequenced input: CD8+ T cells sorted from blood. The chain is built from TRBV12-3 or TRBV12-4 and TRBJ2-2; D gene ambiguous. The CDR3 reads CASRSRELFF. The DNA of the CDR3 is TGTGCCAGCAGGTCCCGGGAGCTGTTTTTT.